Here is one TCR beta chain with its context. The sample is drawn from a study of blood T cell repertoires in COVID-19. Sequencing was performed with immunoSEQ multiplex PCR; in TCRdb, only in-frame clones are kept and a portion is missing. The profile shows about 260,000 clones, more than 80% of them singletons. The CDR3 contains 16 residues. Germline V gene sequence: CDR1 LGHDT, CDR2 YNNKEL (reference sequence). V dropped 2 bases and J dropped 5; count of bases not matched to a gene: 7. The study recruited people aged about 18 to 95 years across under 25 US areas. Allocation to cohorts depended on clinical history reported by the participants.

This TCR derives from a young woman with acute COVID-19. The specimen sequenced was PBMCs or T cells enriched from blood (not recorded which). The chain couples TRBV3-1 (or the pseudogene TRBV3-2) to TRBJ2-7, with 12 bases matching TRBD2. The CDR3 loop reads CASSQWLAGGPDEQYF. As DNA, the CDR3 is TGTGCCAGCAGCCAATGGCTAGCGGGAGGGCCAGACGAGCAGTACTTC.